This TCR beta chain was identified in a study of post-analysis software for immune sequencing data. Prepared TCR beta cDNA libraries contained unique molecular identifiers. Input amounts of 1 to 10 million T cells were used. These gave roughly 0.5 million cDNA molecules, so each molecule approximated one T cell. Each CDR3 protein gets one entry after TCRdb re-called the PCR reads with MiXCR. The sample contains about 460,000 distinct CDR3 sequences, roughly 45% of which appear only once. Study-wide findings and caveats: The normalized Chao1 diversity of multiple sclerosis patients was significantly lower than that of controls.

In its sample, this clonotype was seen many times. Its antigen is unidentified. The sample comprised blood. The sequence derives from a girl aged 10 to 17 with multiple sclerosis.

The chain's CDR3 is CASTGQADEQFF. In DNA, the CDR3 is TGTGCCAGCACGGGACAGGCCGATGAGCAGTTCTTC. The chain couples TRBV7-8 to TRBJ2-1; 8 nucleotides match TRBD1. Germline loops: CDR1 SGHVS, CDR2 FQNEAQ. The J segment lost 8 bases and the V segment lost 7 bases, leaving 4 bases of the junction unmatched. The CDR3 runs to 12 residues.